A selection of T cell receptor beta chains follows, all from one sample in a study of regulatory T cells. Sequencing used immunoSEQ multiplex PCR; TCRdb keeps in-frame clones, though not all of them. Seen here are 30,000 to 40,000 clones, over 75% observed once, and the top ten hold under 2.5%. The sample comprised conventional CD4+ T cells sorted from blood. All receptors derive from a person aged 18-35 years with CD3G deficiency. The CDR3 runs from the conserved cysteine through the conserved F or W. A D gene is named only where the DNA matches it firmly. Clone sizes are given selectively: once, few, many, or a class where the clone is expanded.

CDR3 length,clone size,V gene,D gene,J gene,CDR3 DNA,CDR3 protein
12,-,TRBV28,-,TRBJ2-7,TGTGCCAGCGGGAGTCAGGACTACGAGCAGTACTTC,CASGSQDYEQYF
14,once,TRBV6-1,-,TRBJ2-7,TGTGCCAGCAGTGTGTGGCAGACTCTCTACGAGCAGTACTTC,CASSVWQTLYEQYF
17,few,TRBV28,TRBD1,TRBJ2-2,TGTGCCAGCAGTAAGACAGGGGGCTCATGGAACACCGGGGAGCTGTTTTTT,CASSKTGGSWNTGELFF
15,-,TRBV28,-,TRBJ1-4,TGTGCCAGCAGTTCCCCTACGGGGAGGGAAGAAAAACTGTTTTTT,CASSSPTGREEKLFF
13,-,TRBV10-3,-,TRBJ2-7,TGTGCCATCAGTGAGTACGGGGAAGGCGAGCAGTACTTC,CAISEYGEGEQYF
16,-,TRBV28,TRBD1,TRBJ2-7,TGTGCCAGCAGATCCGGGACAGGAACCCTGTTTTACGAGCAGTACTTC,CASRSGTGTLFYEQYF
16,-,TRBV28,TRBD1,TRBJ1-1,TGTGCCAGCCAACCCCAGGGGGCGGAAGGAGGCACTGAAGCTTTCTTT,CASQPQGAEGGTEAFF
11,-,TRBV10-3,-,TRBJ1-2,TGTGCCATCGAGCTCTTCTATGGCTACACCTTC,CAIELFYGYTF
15,once,TRBV28,TRBD1,TRBJ1-6,TGTGCCAGCAGTTTACGACAGGGGGTTAATTCACCCCTCCACTTT,CASSLRQGVNSPLHF
12,-,TRBV28,-,TRBJ1-2,TGTGCCTCGCGGGGGGGAAACTATGGCTACACCTTC,CASRGGNYGYTF
15,-,TRBV27,TRBD1,TRBJ2-7,TGTGCCAGCAGGCGACAGGGTAAGGGGGCCTACGAGCAGTACTTC,CASRRQGKGAYEQYF
14,-,TRBV7-8,-,TRBJ2-2,TGTGCCAGCAGCTTCAACTCGGACACCGGGGAGCTGTTTTTT,CASSFNSDTGELFF
16,-,TRBV5-1,TRBD1,TRBJ2-1,TGCGCCAGCAGCACGTCCGGGACAGGGAGGTACGATGAGCAGTTCTTC,CASSTSGTGRYDEQFF
14,-,TRBV10-2,-,TRBJ2-5,TGCGCCAGCAGTGAGGCAGGCGCACAAGAGACCCAGTACTTC,CASSEAGAQETQYF
11,-,TRBV27,-,TRBJ1-2,TGTGCCAGCAGTCCCGGGTATGGCTACACCTTC,CASSPGYGYTF
13,-,TRBV10-3,TRBD1,TRBJ2-7,TGTGCCATCGGACAGGGTAGGGGCTACGAGCAGTACTTC,CAIGQGRGYEQYF
14,-,TRBV28,-,TRBJ1-4,TGTGCCAGCAGCCTCCGCCTAAAGTATGAAAAACTGTTTTTT,CASSLRLKYEKLFF
16,-,TRBV5-1,TRBD2,TRBJ2-5,TGCGCCAGCACCCGGGGGGGACTAGCGGGTGAAGAGACCCAGTACTTC,CASTRGGLAGEETQYF